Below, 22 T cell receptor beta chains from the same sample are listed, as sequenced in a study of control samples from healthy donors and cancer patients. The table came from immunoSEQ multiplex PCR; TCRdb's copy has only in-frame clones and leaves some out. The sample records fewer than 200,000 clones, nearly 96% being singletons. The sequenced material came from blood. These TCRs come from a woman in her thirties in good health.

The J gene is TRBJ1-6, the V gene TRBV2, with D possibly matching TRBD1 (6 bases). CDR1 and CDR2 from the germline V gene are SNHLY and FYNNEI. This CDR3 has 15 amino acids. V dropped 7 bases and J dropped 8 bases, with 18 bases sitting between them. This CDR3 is CASKDRKRVYSPLHF. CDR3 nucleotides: TGTGCCAGCAAGGACAGAAAGAGGGTGTATTCACCCCTCCACTTT.

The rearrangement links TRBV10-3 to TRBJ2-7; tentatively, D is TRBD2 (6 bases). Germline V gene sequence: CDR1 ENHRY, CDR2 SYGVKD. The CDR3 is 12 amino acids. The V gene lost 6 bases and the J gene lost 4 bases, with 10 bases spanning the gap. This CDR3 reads CAIRSREYEQYF. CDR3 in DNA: TGTGCCATCAGATCCCGGGAGTACGAGCAGTACTTC.

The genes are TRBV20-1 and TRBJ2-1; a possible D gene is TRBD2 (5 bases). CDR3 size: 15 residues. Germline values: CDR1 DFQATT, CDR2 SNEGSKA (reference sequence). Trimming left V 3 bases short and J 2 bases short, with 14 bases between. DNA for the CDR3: TGCAGTGCTAGTGATGTCGGGGTCCCCTACAATGAGCAGTTCTTC. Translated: CSASDVGVPYNEQFF.

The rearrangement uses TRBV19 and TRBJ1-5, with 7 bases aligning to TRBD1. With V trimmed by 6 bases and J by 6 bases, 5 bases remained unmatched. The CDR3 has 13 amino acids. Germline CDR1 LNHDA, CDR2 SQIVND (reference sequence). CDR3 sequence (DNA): TGTGCCAGTAGATTACAGGGGACTCAGCCCCAGCATTTT. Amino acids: CASRLQGTQPQHF.

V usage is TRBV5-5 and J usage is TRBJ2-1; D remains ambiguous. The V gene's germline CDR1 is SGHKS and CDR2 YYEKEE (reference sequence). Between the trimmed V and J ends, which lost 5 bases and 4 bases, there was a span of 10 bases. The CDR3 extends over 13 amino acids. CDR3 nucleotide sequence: TGTGCCAGCAGAACCCTACGGTACAATGAGCAGTTCTTC. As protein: CASRTLRYNEQFF.

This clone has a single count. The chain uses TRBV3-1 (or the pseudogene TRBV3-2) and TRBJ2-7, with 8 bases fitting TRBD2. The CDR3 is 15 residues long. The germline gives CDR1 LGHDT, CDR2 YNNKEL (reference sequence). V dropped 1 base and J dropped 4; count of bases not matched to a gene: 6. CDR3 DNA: TGTGCCAGCAGCCAAGGGGTCAGCGGGAGTTACGAGCAGTACTTC. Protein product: CASSQGVSGSYEQYF.

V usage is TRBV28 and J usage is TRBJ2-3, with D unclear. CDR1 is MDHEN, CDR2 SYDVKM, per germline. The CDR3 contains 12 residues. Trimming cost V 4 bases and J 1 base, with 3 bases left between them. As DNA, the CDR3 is TGTGCCAGCAGTTACGGCACAGATACGCAGTATTTT. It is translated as CASSYGTDTQYF.

CDR3: CASSSLKGTIGNEQYF. For the CDR3, the DNA is TGTGCCAGCAGCTCTTTGAAAGGGACAATTGGCAACGAGCAGTACTTC. The chain has TRBV7-9 and TRBJ2-7; a possible D gene is TRBD1 (6 bases). The CDR3 totals 16 residues. Germline assignment: CDR1 SEHNR and CDR2 FQNEAQ (reference sequence). V was trimmed by 4 bases and J by 5 bases, leaving 21 bases between them.

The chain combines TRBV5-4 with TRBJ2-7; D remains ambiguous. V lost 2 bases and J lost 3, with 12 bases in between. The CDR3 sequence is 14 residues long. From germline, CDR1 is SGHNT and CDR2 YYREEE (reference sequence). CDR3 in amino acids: CASSFNGWDYEQYF. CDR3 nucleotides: TGTGCCAGCAGCTTTAATGGTTGGGACTACGAGCAGTACTTC.

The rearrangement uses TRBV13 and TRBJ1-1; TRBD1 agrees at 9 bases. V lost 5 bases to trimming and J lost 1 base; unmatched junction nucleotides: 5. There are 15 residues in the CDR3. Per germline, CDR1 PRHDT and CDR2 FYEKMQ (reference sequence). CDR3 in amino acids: CASSARTGENTEAFF. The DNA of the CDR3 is TGTGCCAGCAGCGCCCGGACAGGGGAGAACACTGAAGCTTTCTTT. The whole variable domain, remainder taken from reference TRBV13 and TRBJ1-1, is AAGVIQSPRHLIKEKRETATLKCYPIPRHDTVYWYQQGPGQDPQFLISFYEKMQSDKGSIPDRFSAQQFSDYHSELNMSSLELGDSALYFCASSARTGENTEAFFGQGTRLTVV.

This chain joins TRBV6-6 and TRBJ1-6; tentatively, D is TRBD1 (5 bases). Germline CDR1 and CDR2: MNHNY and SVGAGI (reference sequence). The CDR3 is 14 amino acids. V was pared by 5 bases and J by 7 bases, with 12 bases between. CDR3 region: CASSTPGRNSPLHF. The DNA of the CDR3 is TGTGCCAGCAGTACCCCAGGGAGGAATTCACCCCTCCACTTT.

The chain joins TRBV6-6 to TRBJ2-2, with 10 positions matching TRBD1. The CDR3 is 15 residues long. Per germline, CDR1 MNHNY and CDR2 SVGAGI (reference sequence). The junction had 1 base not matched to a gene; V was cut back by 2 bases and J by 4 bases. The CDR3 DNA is TGTGCCAGCAGTTACGGGACAGGGGTCACCGGGGAGCTGTTTTTT. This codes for CASSYGTGVTGELFF.

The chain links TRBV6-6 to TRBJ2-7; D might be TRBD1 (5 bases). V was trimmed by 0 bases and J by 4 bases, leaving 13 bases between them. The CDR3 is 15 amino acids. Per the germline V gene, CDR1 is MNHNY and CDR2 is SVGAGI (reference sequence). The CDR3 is CASSYSILQEYEQYF. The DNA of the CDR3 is TGTGCCAGCAGTTACTCGATCTTACAGGAGTACGAGCAGTACTTC.

The CDR3 sequence is CASSQGTGFSTGELFF. The CDR3, as DNA: TGTGCCAGCAGCCAAGGGACAGGGTTTAGCACCGGGGAGCTGTTTTTT. The rearrangement uses TRBV3-1 (or the pseudogene TRBV3-2) and TRBJ2-2, with 8 positions matching TRBD1. With 1 base clipped from V and 4 bases from J, the junction kept 5 bases outside the gene matches. From germline, CDR1 is LGHDT and CDR2 YNNKEL (reference sequence). The CDR3 covers 16 residues.

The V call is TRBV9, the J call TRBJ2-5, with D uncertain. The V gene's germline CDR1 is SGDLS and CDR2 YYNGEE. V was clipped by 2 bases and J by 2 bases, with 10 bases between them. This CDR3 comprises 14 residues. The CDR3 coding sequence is TGTGCCAGCAGCGTGCGACCGACACAAGAGACCCAGTACTTC. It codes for CASSVRPTQETQYF.

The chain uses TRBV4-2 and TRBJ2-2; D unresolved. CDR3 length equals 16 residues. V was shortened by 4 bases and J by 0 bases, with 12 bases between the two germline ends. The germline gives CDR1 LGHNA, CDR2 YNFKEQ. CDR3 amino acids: CASSPQVRANTGELFF. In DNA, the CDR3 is TGTGCCAGCAGCCCCCAGGTTAGAGCGAACACCGGGGAGCTGTTTTTT.

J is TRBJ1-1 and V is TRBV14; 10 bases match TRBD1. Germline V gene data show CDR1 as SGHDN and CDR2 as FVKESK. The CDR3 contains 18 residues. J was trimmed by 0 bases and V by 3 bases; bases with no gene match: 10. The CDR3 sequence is CASSHPLGTGVLNTEAFF. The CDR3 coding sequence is TGTGCCAGCAGCCACCCCCTTGGGACAGGGGTCTTGAACACTGAAGCTTTCTTT.

CDR3 nucleotides: TGTGCCAGCGGTCAGGGGTTTTATAATTCACCCCTCCACTTT. This codes for CASGQGFYNSPLHF. V usage is TRBV6-5 and J usage is TRBJ1-6; tentative D call: TRBD1 (6 bases). Germline V gene sequence: CDR1 MNHEY, CDR2 SVGAGI. The length of the CDR3 is 14 residues. V was pared by 8 bases and J by 4 bases, with 12 bases between.

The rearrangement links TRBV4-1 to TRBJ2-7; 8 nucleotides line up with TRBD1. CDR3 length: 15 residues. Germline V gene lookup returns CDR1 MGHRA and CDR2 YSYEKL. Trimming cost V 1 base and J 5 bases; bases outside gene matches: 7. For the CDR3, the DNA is TGCGCCAGCAGCCAAGGGTCAGGGGGCTCGGACGAGCAGTACTTC. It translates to CASSQGSGGSDEQYF.

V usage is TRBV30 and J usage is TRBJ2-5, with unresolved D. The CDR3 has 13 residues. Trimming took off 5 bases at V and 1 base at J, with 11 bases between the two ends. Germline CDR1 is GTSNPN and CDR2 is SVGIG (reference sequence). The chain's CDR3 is CAWSRPAQETQYF. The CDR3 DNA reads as TGTGCCTGGTCCCGCCCGGCCCAAGAGACCCAGTACTTC.

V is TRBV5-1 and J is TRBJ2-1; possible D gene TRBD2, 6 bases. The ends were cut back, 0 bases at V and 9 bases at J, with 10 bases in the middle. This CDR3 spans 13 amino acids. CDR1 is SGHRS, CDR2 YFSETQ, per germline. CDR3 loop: CASSLEGRGEQFF. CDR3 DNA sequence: TGCGCCAGCAGCTTGGAGGGGCGGGGTGAGCAGTTCTTC.

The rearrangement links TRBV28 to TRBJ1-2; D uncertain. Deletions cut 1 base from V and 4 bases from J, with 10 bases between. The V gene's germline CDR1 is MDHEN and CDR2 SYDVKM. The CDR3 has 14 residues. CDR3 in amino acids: CASSLFGGSYGYTF. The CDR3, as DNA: TGTGCCAGCAGTTTATTCGGAGGGAGCTATGGCTACACCTTC.